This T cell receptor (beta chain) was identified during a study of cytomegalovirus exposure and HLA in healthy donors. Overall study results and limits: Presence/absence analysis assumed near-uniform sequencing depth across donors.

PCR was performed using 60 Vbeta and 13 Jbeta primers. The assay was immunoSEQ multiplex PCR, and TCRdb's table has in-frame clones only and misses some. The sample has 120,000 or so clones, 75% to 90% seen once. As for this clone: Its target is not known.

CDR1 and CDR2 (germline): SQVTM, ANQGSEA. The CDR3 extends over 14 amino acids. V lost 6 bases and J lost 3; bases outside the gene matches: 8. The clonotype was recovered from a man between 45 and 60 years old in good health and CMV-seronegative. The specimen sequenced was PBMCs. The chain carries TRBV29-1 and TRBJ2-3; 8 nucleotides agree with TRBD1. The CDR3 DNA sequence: TGCAGCGTACACCACAGGGGGAGTACAGATACGCAGTATTTT. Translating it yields CSVHHRGSTDTQYF.